Here is one T cell receptor beta chain with its context. No antigen is known for it. The germline V gene has CDR1 SNHLY and CDR2 FYNNEI. Unmatched junction bases numbered 11, after V lost 1 base and J lost 11 bases. This CDR3 region has 16 residues. The TCR beta CDR3 regions underwent amplification using RNA transcripts as the source. First-round RT-PCR targeting the TCR CDR3 was performed with the HTBI primer set. TCRdb used MiXCR to reprocess the multiplex PCR reads, holding one entry per CDR3 protein. Among roughly 800,000 distinct CDR3 sequences listed, around 38% were seen once. This sample is drawn from a study of T cells in Graves' hyperthyroidism and ophthalmopathy. Study findings and constraints: The blood repertoire included most of the expanded thyroid clonotypes above 0.001.

Patients aged 18 to 65 had newly diagnosed hyperthyroidism lasting under 2 months. What was sequenced was blood. The chain recombines TRBV2 with TRBJ1-5; 10 positions agree with TRBD1. The sequence was obtained from a man between 18 and 29 years old with Graves' hyperthyroidism. CDR3 amino acids: CASSEETGGAGQTQHF. Written as DNA, the CDR3 is TGTGCCAGCAGTGAAGAGACAGGGGGCGCAGGACAGACCCAGCATTTT.